Below, one T cell receptor beta chain is given with its context. No cognate antigen has been identified for it. Base qualities are not recorded, but no much larger clone differs from it by a single base. Genomic DNA was isolated from the sorted cells so that the TCRbeta CDR3 region could be sequenced. TCRbeta CDR3 regions were sequenced using the immunoSEQ Assay. TCRdb took over this immuneACCESS table, retaining in-frame rearrangements with V and J assigned. Such tables are incomplete; in checked studies, under half of the missing clones stem from an unresolved V gene, and the remainder is unexplained. The sample data list 40,000 or so clones, and around nine tenths of these were observed just once. The ten largest clones represent about 0.6% of the sample. Looking up the germline V gene yields CDR1 SGHRS and CDR2 YFSETQ. The V end gives up 2 bases and the J end 4 bases, leaving 8 bases in the junction not matched to a gene. The CDR3 goes from the cysteine to the phenylalanine over 16 residues. The kept DNA is CDR3 alone, 48 bases in frame from the first base.

The trial excluded patients who had a history of autoimmune disease or who were on systemic immunosuppression. Peripheral blood for TCR sequencing was collected from all dose cohorts at baseline, on cycle 4 day 1, and on cycle 7 day 1. The samples were taken from a phase I, first-in-human, multicenter, open-label dose-escalation trial of ivuxolimab. The trial enrolled adults with locally advanced or metastatic head and neck squamous cell, hepatocellular, melanoma or renal cell carcinoma. CD4+ and CD8+ T cells were sorted separately from peripheral blood before TCR sequencing. The sample belongs to a study of OX40 agonist ivuxolimab in advanced cancers. About the study as a whole: Ivuxolimab was a fully human IgG2 agonistic monoclonal antibody targeting the costimulatory receptor OX40 (CD134). Patients were allowed to have had prior anti-PD-1, anti-PD-L1 or anti-CTLA-4 therapy, and around 40% of the dose-escalation patients had previously received checkpoint inhibitors. The paper covers the monotherapy dose-escalation part of the phase I ivuxolimab trial, which included N ≈ 52 patients. The dose-escalation cohort was around 84% male with a mean age of about 60 years, ranging from roughly 23 to 85. Partial responses were achieved by three dose-escalation patients, of whom one had hepatocellular carcinoma and two had cutaneous melanoma. Among the approximately 50 dose-escalation patients, 19 had hepatocellular carcinoma, about 15 melanoma, 9 renal cell carcinoma and 9 head and neck cancer. Intravenous ivuxolimab was administered to patients every 2 weeks at six dose levels: 0.01, 0.1, 0.3, 1.5, 3 and 10 mg/kg. Peripheral TCRbeta sequencing aimed to test whether ivuxolimab altered TCR sequence diversity and caused clonal T-cell expansion.

The paper as a whole reports these results and caveats: At doses of 0.1 to 3.0 mg/kg, clonal expansion of both CD4+ and CD8+ blood T cells was observed from baseline to week 6. Low levels of normalized T-cell clonal expansion were also shown by some nonresponding patients. The antigen specificity of the peripheral T cells that underwent clonal expansion was not determined. After ivuxolimab, expanded clones were on average more numerous among CD8+ T cells than among CD4+ T cells. Partial responders in the 0.1-3.0 mg/kg groups had among the lowest normalized peripheral clonal expansion, especially among CD8+ T cells.

This receptor chain uses TRBV5-1 and TRBJ1-5; 8 of the junction bases match TRBD1. This TCR came from an adult with an advanced solid tumor such as melanoma, head and neck, liver or kidney cancer. The material was CD4+ or CD8+ T cells sorted from blood, obtained in a trial of the OX40 agonist ivuxolimab. The nucleotide sequence is TGCGCCAGCAGCTTAGGGACAGGCGAGCCAAATCAGCCCCAGCATTTT. Translated, it reads CASSLGTGEPNQPQHF.